These 7 T cell receptor beta chains originate from one sample sequenced in a study of cytomegalovirus exposure and HLA in healthy donors. Use of 60 Vbeta and 13 Jbeta primers characterized the PCR. Assay used: immunoSEQ multiplex PCR; TCRdb lists only in-frame clones, some missing. This sample has tens of thousands of clones, with roughly 72% found just once. The sequenced sample consisted of PBMCs. The receptors stem from a man in his fifties in good health and CMV-seronegative.

This clone was seen a handful of times. CDR3 region: CASSHGTSGGDTQYF. CDR3 bases: TGTGCCAGCAGCCACGGGACTAGCGGGGGTGATACGCAGTATTTT. The rearrangement joins TRBV5-8 to TRBJ2-3; TRBD2 matches at 14 bases. The CDR3 length is 15 residues. Trimming at V came to 4 bases and at J to 6 bases, leaving 4 bases not matched to a gene. Germline assignment: CDR1 SGHTS and CDR2 YDEGEE.

The chain joins TRBV27 to TRBJ1-1; possible D gene TRBD1, 6 bases. Trimming cost V 4 bases and J 5 bases, with 11 bases left between them. There are 13 residues in the CDR3. CDR1 and CDR2 (germline): MNHEY, SMNVEV (reference sequence). The CDR3 nucleotides read TGTGCCAGCAGTTACTCTACAGGGACTGAAGCTTTCTTT. Translating it yields CASSYSTGTEAFF.

The V gene is TRBV5-1, the J gene TRBJ1-4; 9 bases fit TRBD1. CDR1 and CDR2 (germline): SGHRS, YFSETQ. The length of the CDR3 is 15 residues. Trimming took 0 bases from V and 5 from J; bases not matched to a gene: 2. The CDR3 here is CASSLGGQGNEKLFF. As DNA, the CDR3 is TGCGCCAGCAGCTTGGGGGGACAGGGCAATGAAAAACTGTTTTTT.

The genes are TRBV4-2 and TRBJ1-6, with unresolved D. The germline CDR1 and CDR2 sequences are LGHNA and YNFKEQ. V was cut by 3 bases and J by 8 bases, with 8 bases left in between. The CDR3 extends over 13 amino acids. The CDR3 spells CASSQHGDSPLHF. The CDR3 bases are TGTGCCAGCAGCCAGCACGGGGATTCACCCCTCCACTTT.

This clone was counted once. The chain combines TRBV6-5 with TRBJ2-3, with D possibly being TRBD2 (6 bases). Looked up from germline, CDR1 is MNHEY and CDR2 is SVGAGI. Between the trimmed V and J ends, which lost 6 bases and 0 bases, there was a span of 13 bases. This CDR3 is 15 amino acids long. The CDR3 sequence is CASSLGGVSTDTQYF. CDR3 DNA: TGTGCCAGCAGCCTGGGCGGGGTGAGCACAGATACGCAGTATTTT.

The V gene is TRBV6-9, the J gene TRBJ2-7, with D possibly being TRBD1 (5 bases). The ends were cut back, 1 base at V and 5 bases at J, with 12 bases in the middle. From germline, CDR1 is MNHGY and CDR2 SVAAGI. This CDR3 spans 14 amino acids. The CDR3 DNA reads as TGTGCCAGCAGTTATTTCACAGGTTGTAACGAGCAGTACTTC. This gives the protein CASSYFTGCNEQYF.

The J gene is TRBJ2-5, the V gene TRBV30; D gene unclear. The J call is in doubt because the DNA end fits TRBJ2-7 better. CDR1 and CDR2 from the germline V gene are GTSNPN and SVGIG (reference sequence). The CDR3 is made up of 11 amino acids. CDR3 residues: CAWSGAYEQYF. In DNA form, the CDR3 reads TGTGCCTGGAGTGGAGCCTACGAGCAGTACTTC.